This T cell receptor beta chain was recovered during a study of cytomegalovirus exposure and HLA in healthy donors. Healthy individuals who donated bone marrow served as the donors. Germline V gene sequence: CDR1 SGHVS, CDR2 FNYEAQ. The V end lost 2 bases, the J end lost 5 bases, and 9 bases lay between the germline ends. The CDR3 has 13 residues. PCR was performed using 60 Vbeta and 13 Jbeta primers. Measured with immunoSEQ multiplex PCR; TCRdb has only the in-frame clones, and not every one. The table includes roughly 190,000 clones, approximately 80% detected once. The genes are TRBV7-6 and TRBJ1-1, with a possible D match to TRBD1 (5 bases). This TCR derives from a woman in her 50s in good health and CMV-seropositive. Sequenced material: PBMCs. The CDR3, as DNA: TGTGCCAGCAGCTTAACAGGAGCGACTGAAGCTTTCTTT. Its protein product is CASSLTGATEAFF.